This T cell receptor beta chain was obtained from a study of T cell clones after liver transplantation. Across the whole study: Three of eight recipients were HCV-positive; others had non-autoimmune, non-viral indications.

Clones were sequenced by immunoSEQ multiplex PCR, and TCRdb holds only the in-frame ones, with some missing. The sample yields 55,000 or so clones, 71% seen once. V was pared by 4 bases and J by 5 bases, with 7 bases of the junction left unmatched. CDR1 is MNHEY, CDR2 SVGAGI, per germline. The CDR3 is 14 amino acids. The specimen comprised CD4+ T cells from blood, sampled before liver transplant. This clonotype originated in a human donor who received a liver transplant. V usage is TRBV6-5 and J usage is TRBJ2-5; 7 bases agree with TRBD1. CDR3 residues: CASSSRTGRETQYF. The CDR3 DNA sequence: TGTGCCAGCAGTTCCCGGACAGGACGGGAGACCCAGTACTTC.